This is a list of T cell receptor beta chains from one sample in a study of OX40 agonist ivuxolimab in advanced cancers. Profiled with immunoSEQ multiplex PCR; TCRdb holds only in-frame clones, not every one. The sample holds roughly 53,000 clones; 90% are singletons and the top ten take approximately 5%. The specimen was CD4+ or CD8+ T cells sorted from blood, collected in a trial of the OX40 agonist ivuxolimab. The receptor set was obtained from an adult with an advanced solid tumor such as melanoma, head and neck, liver or kidney cancer. Both conserved end residues are part of each CDR3. Clone size is not always given. Where it is, it says once, few, many or a class for expanded clones.

size: NA
V: TRBV27
CDR3: CASSLWGEGRNSPLHF

size: NA
V: TRBV18
CDR3: CASSRTQNTEAFF

size: once
V: TRBV7-9
CDR3: CASSLIAGGADTQYF

size: few
V: TRBV4-1
CDR3: CASSQLGLAGPQGAQYF

size: NA
V: TRBV19
CDR3: CASSTPRTSLSYEQYF

size: NA
V: TRBV28
CDR3: CASSFRLAGRTDTQYF

size: NA
V: TRBV2
CDR3: CASKASGRADTQYF

size: NA
V: TRBV13
CDR3: CASSLVASGISYNEQFF

size: NA
V: TRBV30
CDR3: CAWSQGTGAFYGYTF

size: NA
V: TRBV30
CDR3: CAWSAGVGGYTF

size: NA
V: TRBV7-2
CDR3: CATSGGVYDQPQHF

size: NA
V: TRBV5-1
CDR3: CASSPSGGTQDTQYF

size: NA
V: TRBV10-3
CDR3: CAIRPGLASVDTQYF

size: once
V: TRBV19
CDR3: CASSISRGTNRPQHF

size: NA
V: TRBV7-9
CDR3: CASSGGEGTGTEKKTQYF

size: NA
V: TRBV7-2
CDR3: CASSLQVLGTGNTIYF

size: NA
V: TRBV6-5
CDR3: CASRRPGTSGDEQYF

size: NA
V: TRBV29-1
CDR3: CSVRGDDNQPQHF

size: NA
V: TRBV19
CDR3: CASRDNRDSPLHF

size: NA
V: TRBV11-1
CDR3: CASSQIGGGTDTQYF

size: NA
V: TRBV2
CDR3: CASSVGGSGGYTF

size: NA
V: TRBV11-2
CDR3: CASRVFGSGELFF

size: NA
V: TRBV19
CDR3: CASSVEPRGGYTF

size: NA
V: TRBV7-2
CDR3: CASSQLGGRSNQPQHF

size: NA
V: TRBV7-8
CDR3: CASSPPGFDEQYF

size: NA
V: TRBV29-1
CDR3: CSVEAGGLGKIGELFF

size: NA
V: TRBV7-8
CDR3: CASSFLRANTEAFF

size: NA
V: TRBV11-2
CDR3: CASSLVRGNSPLHF

size: NA
V: TRBV5-4
CDR3: CASSLGQGGDTQYF

size: NA
V: TRBV5-4
CDR3: CASSLGGQGADGYTF

size: once
V: TRBV18
CDR3: CASSPGTGANSYGYTF

size: NA
V: TRBV7-6
CDR3: CASSPNRNTYEQYF

size: NA
V: TRBV9
CDR3: CASSAGQGGYSNQPQHF

size: NA
V: TRBV5-6
CDR3: CASSLYRDRENLVYGYTF

size: NA
V: TRBV6-6
CDR3: CASTRDSAYGYTF

size: once
V: TRBV7-6
CDR3: CASSLGAEANYGYTF

size: NA
V: TRBV7-7
CDR3: CASSLGGTQYF

size: few
V: TRBV5-5
CDR3: CASSKGVRGDEKLFF

size: NA
V: TRBV28
CDR3: CASSYADGDSNQPQHF

size: NA
V: TRBV18
CDR3: CASSTGGAGNTIYF

size: NA
V: TRBV21-1
CDR3: CASRGGHPSTDTQYF

size: NA
V: TRBV5-1
CDR3: CASSLAWGTDEQYF

size: NA
V: TRBV6-6
CDR3: CASSYPSTGETQYF